This T cell receptor beta chain was captured in a study of blood T cell repertoires in COVID-19. Profiling relied on immunoSEQ multiplex PCR, and the TCRdb table lists in-frame clones only, not all of them. The table includes 130,000 or so clones, about 86% detected once. The sequence was obtained from a woman aged 45 to 65 who had recovered from COVID-19. Sequenced sample: peripheral blood.

CDR3 in amino acids: CASTLRVSAGGYNSPLHF. The CDR3 coding sequence is TGTGCCAGCACCCTTCGTGTATCGGCAGGAGGATATAATTCACCCCTCCACTTT. This chain uses TRBV7-2 with TRBJ1-6; no clear D gene. V lost 7 bases to trimming and J lost 4 bases, with 23 bases between them. CDR3 length: 18 amino acids. Germline V gene lookup returns CDR1 SGHTA and CDR2 FQGNSA.